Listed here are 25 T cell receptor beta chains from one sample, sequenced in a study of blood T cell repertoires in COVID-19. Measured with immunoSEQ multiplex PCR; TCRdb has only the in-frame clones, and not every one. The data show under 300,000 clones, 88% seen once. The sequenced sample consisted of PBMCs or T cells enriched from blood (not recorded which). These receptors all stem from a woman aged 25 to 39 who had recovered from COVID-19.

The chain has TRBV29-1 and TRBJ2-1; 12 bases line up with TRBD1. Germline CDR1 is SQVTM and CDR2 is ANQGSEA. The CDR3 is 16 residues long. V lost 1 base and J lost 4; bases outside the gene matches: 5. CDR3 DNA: TGCAGCGTTGAAGGGGGGACAGGGGGCGCGTACAATGAGCAGTTCTTC. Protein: CSVEGGTGGAYNEQFF.

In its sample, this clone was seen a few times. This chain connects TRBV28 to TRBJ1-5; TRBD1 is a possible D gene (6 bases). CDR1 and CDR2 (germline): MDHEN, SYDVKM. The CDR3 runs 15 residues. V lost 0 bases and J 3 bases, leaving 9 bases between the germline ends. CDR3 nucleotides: TGTGCCAGCAGTTTATGGGACAGTGACAATCAGCCCCAGCATTTT. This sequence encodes CASSLWDSDNQPQHF. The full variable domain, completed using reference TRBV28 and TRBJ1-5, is DVKVTQSSRYLVKRTGEKVFLECVQDMDHENMFWYRQDPGLGLRLIYFSYDVKMKEKGDIPEGYSVSREKKERFSLILESASTNQTSMYLCASSLWDSDNQPQHFGDGTRLSIL.

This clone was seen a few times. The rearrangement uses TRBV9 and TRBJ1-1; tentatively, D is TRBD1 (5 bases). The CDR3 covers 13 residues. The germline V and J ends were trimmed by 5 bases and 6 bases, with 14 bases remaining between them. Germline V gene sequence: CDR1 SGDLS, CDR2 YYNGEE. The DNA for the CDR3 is TGTGCCAGCAGTCGTTCGGGGGTCGCTGAAGCTTTCTTT. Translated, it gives CASSRSGVAEAFF.

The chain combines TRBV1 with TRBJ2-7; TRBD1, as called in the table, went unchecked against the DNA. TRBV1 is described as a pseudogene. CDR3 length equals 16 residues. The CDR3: CTSSLGPQGSSYEQYF. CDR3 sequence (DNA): TGCACCAGCAGCCTTGGCCCACAGGGTAGCTCCTACGAGCAGTACTTC.

The CDR3 loop reads CASRPRVASLNTEAFF. In DNA form, the CDR3 reads TGTGCCAGCAGACCACGGGTTGCCAGTTTGAACACTGAAGCTTTCTTT. The gene calls are TRBV5-4 and TRBJ1-1, with unresolved D. This CDR3 has 16 amino acids. Trimming stripped 5 bases from V and 0 bases from J, with 17 bases between. Germline-derived CDR1 and CDR2 are SGHNT and YYREEE (reference sequence).

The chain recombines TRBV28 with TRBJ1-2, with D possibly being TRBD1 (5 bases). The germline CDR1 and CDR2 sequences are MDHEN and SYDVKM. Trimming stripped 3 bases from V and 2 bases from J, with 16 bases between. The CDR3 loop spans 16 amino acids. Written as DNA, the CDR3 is TGTGCCAGCAGTTTGTTTCGCGGGGGAGTAAACTATGGCTACACCTTC. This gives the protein CASSLFRGGVNYGYTF.

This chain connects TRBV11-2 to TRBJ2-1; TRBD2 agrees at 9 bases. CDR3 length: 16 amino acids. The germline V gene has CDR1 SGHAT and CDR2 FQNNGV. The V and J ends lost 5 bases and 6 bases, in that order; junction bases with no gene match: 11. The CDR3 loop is CASSPHPGTSINEQFF. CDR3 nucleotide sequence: TGTGCCAGCAGCCCACATCCCGGGACTAGCATCAATGAGCAGTTCTTC. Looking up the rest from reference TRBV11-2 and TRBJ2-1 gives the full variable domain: EAGVAQSPRYKIIEKRQSVAFWCNPISGHATLYWYQQILGQGPKLLIQFQNNGVVDDSQLPKDRFSAERLKGVDSTLKIQPAKLEDSAVYLCASSPHPGTSINEQFFGPGTRLTVL.

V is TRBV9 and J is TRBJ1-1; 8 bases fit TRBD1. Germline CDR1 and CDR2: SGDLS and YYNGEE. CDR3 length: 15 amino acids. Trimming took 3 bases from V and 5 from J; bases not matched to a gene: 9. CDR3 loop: CASSGRQGARTEAFF. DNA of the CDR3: TGTGCCAGCAGCGGAAGGCAGGGGGCGAGGACTGAAGCTTTCTTT.

The CDR3: CASSLFRLTVRFYGYTF. The CDR3 coding sequence is TGTGCCAGCAGCCTCTTCCGCTTGACAGTCCGTTTCTATGGCTACACCTTC. This sequence joins TRBV5-6 and TRBJ1-2, with D possibly being TRBD1 (5 bases). Trimming left V 4 bases short and J 4 bases short, with 23 bases between. The CDR3 runs 17 residues. Germline CDR1 and CDR2: SGHDT and YYEEEE.

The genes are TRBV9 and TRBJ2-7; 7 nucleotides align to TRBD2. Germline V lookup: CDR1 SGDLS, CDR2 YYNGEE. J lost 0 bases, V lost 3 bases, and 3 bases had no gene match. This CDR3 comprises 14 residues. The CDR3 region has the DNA TGTGCCAGCAGCGAGGGAGGGACCTCCTACGAGCAGTACTTC. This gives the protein CASSEGGTSYEQYF.

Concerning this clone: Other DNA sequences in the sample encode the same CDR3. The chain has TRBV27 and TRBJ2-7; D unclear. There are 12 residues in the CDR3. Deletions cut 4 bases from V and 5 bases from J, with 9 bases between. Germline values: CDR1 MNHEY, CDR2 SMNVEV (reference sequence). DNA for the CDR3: TGTGCCAGCAGTTCCCGGTTCGACGAGCAGTACTTC. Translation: CASSSRFDEQYF.

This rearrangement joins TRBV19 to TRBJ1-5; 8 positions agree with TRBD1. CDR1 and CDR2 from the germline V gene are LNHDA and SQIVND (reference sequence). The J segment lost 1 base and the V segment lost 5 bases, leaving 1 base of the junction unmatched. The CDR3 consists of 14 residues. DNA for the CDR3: TGTGCCAGTAGTGACAGGGGAAGCAATCAGCCCCAGCATTTT. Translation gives CASSDRGSNQPQHF.

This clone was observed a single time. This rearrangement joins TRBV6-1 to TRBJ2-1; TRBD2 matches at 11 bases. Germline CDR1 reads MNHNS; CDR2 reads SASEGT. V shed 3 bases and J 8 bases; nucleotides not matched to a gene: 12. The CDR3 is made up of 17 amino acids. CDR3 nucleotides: TGTGCCAGCAGTGAGCTAGCGGGAGGCTTTGGTTTCTATGAGCAGTTCTTC. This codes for CASSELAGGFGFYEQFF.

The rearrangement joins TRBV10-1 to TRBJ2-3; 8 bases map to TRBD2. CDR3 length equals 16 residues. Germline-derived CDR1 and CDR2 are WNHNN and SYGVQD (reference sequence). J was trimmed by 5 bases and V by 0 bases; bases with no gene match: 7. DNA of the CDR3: TGCGCCAGCAGTGAGTCCGCGGGAGGTGGTGTAGATACGCAGTATTTT. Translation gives CASSESAGGGVDTQYF.

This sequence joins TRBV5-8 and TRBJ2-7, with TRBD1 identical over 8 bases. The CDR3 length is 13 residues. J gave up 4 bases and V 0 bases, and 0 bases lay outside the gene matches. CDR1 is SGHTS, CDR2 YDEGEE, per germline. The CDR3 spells CASSLDRGYEQYF. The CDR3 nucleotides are TGTGCCAGCAGCTTGGACAGGGGGTACGAGCAGTACTTC. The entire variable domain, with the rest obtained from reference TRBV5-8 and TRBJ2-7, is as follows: EAGVTQSPTHLIKTRGQQATLRCSPISGHTSVYWYQQALGLGLQFLLWYDEGEERNRGNFPPRFSGRQFPNYSSELNVNALELEDSALYLCASSLDRGYEQYFGPGTRLTVT.

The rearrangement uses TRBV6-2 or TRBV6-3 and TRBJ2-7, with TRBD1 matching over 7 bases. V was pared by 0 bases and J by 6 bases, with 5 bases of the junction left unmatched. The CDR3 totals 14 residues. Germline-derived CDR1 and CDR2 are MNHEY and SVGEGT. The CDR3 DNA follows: TGTGCCAGCAGTTACTCGCGGACAGGTCGCGAGCAGTACTTC. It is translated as CASSYSRTGREQYF.

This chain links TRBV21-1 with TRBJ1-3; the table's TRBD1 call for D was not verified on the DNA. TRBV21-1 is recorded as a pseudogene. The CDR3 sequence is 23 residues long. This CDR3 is CASSKPRQGANTNEEKSRNTIYF. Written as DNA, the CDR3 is TGTGCCAGCAGCAAACCGCGACAGGGGGCGAATACCAACGAAGAGAAAAGCCGAAACACCATATATTTT.

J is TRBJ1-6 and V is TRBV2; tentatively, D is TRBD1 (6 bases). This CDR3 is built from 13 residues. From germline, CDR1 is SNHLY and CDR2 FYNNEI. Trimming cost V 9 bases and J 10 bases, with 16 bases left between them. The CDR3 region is CASSSGAGSPLHF. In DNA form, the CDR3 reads TGTGCCAGTTCCTCAGGGGCTGGATCACCCCTCCACTTT.

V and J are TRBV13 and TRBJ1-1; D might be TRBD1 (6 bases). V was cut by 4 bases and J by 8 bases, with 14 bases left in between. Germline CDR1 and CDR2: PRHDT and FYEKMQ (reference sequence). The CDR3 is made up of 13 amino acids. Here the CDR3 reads CASSYPDRPEAFF. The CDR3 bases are TGTGCCAGCAGCTACCCGGACAGACCAGAAGCTTTCTTT. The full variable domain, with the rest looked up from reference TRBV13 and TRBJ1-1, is AAGVIQSPRHLIKEKRETATLKCYPIPRHDTVYWYQQGPGQDPQFLISFYEKMQSDKGSIPDRFSAQQFSDYHSELNMSSLELGDSALYFCASSYPDRPEAFFGQGTRLTVV.

The CDR3 DNA follows: TGTGCCAGTAGTATTACCATACAGGGGGTCAGGACAGATACGCAGTATTTT. Protein: CASSITIQGVRTDTQYF. This chain uses TRBV19 with TRBJ2-3; 8 nucleotides match TRBD1. With 3 bases clipped from V and 3 bases from J, the junction kept 11 bases outside the gene matches. Germline V gene data show CDR1 as LNHDA and CDR2 as SQIVND (reference sequence). The CDR3 has 17 amino acids.

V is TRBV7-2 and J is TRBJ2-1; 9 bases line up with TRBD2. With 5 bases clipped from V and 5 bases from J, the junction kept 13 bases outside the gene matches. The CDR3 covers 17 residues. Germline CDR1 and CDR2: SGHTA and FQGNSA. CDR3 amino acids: CASSQDRRGGFNNEQFF. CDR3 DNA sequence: TGTGCCAGCAGCCAGGATCGGCGGGGGGGGTTTAACAATGAGCAGTTCTTC.

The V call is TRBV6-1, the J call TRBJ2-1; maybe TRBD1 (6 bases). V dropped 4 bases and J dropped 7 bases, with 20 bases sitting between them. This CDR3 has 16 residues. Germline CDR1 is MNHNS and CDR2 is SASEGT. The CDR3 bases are TGTGCCAGCAGTGCCCTACAGGGAGTTATATGGAATGAGCAGTTCTTC. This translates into CASSALQGVIWNEQFF.

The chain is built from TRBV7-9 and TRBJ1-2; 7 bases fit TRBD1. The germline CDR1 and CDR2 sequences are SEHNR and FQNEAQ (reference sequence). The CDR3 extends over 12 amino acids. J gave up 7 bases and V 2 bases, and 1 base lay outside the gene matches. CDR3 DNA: TGTGCCAGCAGCTTACAGGGGGGTGGCTACACCTTC. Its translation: CASSLQGGGYTF.

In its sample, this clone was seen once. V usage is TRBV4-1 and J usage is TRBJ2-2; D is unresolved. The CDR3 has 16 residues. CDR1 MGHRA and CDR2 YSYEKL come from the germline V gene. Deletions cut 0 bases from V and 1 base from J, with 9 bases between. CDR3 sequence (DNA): TGCGCCAGCAGCCAAGATCCGGCAGGGAACACCGGGGAGCTGTTTTTT. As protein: CASSQDPAGNTGELFF.

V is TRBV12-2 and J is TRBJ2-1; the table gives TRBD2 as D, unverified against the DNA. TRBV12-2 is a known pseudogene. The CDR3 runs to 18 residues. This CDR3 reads CASRLVPSGRAASGEQFF. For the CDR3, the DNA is TGTGCAAGTCGCTTAGTTCCTAGCGGGAGGGCCGCAAGCGGCGAGCAGTTCTTC.